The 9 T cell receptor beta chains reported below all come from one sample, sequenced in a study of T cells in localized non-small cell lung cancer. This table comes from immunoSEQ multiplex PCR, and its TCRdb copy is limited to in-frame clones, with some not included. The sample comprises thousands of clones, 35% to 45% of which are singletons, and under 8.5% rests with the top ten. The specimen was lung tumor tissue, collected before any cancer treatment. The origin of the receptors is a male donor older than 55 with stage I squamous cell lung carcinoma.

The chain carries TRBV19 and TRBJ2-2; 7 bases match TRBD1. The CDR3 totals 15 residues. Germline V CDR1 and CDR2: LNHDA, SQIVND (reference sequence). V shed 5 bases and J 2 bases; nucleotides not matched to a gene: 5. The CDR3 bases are TGTGCCAGTAGTGAGGGGACAGCTAACACCGGGGAGCTGTTTTTT. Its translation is CASSEGTANTGELFF.

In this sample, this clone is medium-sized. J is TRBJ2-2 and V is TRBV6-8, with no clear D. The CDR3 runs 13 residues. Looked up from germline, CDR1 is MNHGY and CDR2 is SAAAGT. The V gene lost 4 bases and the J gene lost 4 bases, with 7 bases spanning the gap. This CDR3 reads CASSSLLTGELFF. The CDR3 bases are TGTGCCAGCAGTTCACTTCTCACCGGGGAGCTGTTTTTT.

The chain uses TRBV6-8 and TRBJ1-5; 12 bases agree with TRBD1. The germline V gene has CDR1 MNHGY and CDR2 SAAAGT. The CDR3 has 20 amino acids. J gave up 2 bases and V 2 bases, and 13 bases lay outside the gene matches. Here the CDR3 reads CASSYPIPGQGARGNQPQHF. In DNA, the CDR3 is TGTGCCAGCAGTTACCCCATCCCGGGACAGGGGGCGCGCGGCAATCAGCCCCAGCATTTT.

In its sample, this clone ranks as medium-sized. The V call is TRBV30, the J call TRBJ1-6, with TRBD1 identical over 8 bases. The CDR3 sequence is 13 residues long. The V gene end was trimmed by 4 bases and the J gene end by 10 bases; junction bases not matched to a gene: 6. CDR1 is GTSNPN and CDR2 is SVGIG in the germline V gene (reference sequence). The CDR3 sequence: CAWTGQVISPLHF. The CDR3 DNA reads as TGTGCCTGGACGGGACAGGTCATATCACCCCTCCACTTT.

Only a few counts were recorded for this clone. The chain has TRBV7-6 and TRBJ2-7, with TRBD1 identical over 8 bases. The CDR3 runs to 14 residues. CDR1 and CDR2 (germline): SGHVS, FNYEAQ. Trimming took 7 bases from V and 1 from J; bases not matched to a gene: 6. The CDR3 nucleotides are TGTGCCAGCAAAAGGGACAGGTCTTCCTACGAGCAGTACTTC. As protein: CASKRDRSSYEQYF. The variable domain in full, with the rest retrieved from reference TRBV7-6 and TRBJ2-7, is GAGVSQSPRYKVTKRGQDVALRCDPISGHVSLYWYRQALGQGPEFLTYFNYEAQQDKSGLPNDRFSAERPEGSISTLTIQRTEQRDSAMYRCASKRDRSSYEQYFGPGTRLTVT.

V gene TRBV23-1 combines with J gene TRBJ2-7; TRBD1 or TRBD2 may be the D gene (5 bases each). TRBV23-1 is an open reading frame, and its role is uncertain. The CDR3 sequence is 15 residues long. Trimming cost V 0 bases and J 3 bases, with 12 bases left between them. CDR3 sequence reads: CASSQSGTGNYEQYF. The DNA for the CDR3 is TGCGCCAGCAGTCAATCGGGGACGGGGAACTACGAGCAGTACTTC.

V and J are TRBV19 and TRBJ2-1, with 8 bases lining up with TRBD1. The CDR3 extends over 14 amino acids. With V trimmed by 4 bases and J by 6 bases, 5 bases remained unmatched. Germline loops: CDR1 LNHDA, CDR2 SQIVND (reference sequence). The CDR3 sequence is CASSTTGDANEQFF. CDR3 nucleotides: TGTGCCAGTAGTACGACAGGGGATGCCAATGAGCAGTTCTTC.

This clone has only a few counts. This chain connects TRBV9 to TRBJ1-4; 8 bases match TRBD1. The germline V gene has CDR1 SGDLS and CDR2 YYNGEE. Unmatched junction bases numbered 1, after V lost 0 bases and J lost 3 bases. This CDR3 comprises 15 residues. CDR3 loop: CASSVGQGPNEKLFF. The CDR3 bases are TGTGCCAGCAGCGTAGGACAGGGGCCTAATGAAAAACTGTTTTTT.

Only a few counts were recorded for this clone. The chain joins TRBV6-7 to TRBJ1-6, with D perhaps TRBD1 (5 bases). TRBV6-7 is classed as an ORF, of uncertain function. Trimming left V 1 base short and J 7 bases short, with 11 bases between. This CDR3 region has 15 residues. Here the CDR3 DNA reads TGTGCCAGCAGTTACTTTGGGACTCCCAATTCACCCCTCCACTTT. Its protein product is CASSYFGTPNSPLHF.